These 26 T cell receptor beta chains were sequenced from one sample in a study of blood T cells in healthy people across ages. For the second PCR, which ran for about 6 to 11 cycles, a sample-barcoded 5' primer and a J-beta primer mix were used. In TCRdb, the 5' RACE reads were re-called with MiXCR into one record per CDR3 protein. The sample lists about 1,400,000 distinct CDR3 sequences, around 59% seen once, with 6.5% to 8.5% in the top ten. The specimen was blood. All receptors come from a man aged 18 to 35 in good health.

The CDR3: CSARDRNVGGQYF. CDR3 sequence (DNA): TGCAGTGCTAGGGACAGGAATGTCGGGGGGCAGTACTTC. The chain carries TRBV20-1 and TRBJ2-7; a possible D gene is TRBD1 (7 bases). V gave up 3 bases and J gave up 9 bases, with 18 bases separating them. This CDR3 is 13 amino acids long. Germline-derived CDR1 and CDR2 are DFQATT and SNEGSKA (reference sequence).

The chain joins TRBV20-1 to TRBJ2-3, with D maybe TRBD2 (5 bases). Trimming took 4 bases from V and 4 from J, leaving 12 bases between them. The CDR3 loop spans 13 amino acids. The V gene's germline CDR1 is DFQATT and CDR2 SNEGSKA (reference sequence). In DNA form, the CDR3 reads TGCAGTGCTAATGGACTGAGGGCAGATACGCAGTATTTT. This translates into CSANGLRADTQYF.

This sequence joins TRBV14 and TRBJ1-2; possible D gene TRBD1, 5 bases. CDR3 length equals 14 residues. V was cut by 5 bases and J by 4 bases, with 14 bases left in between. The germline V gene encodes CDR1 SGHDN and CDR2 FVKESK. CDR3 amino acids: CASSRDPWIYGYTF. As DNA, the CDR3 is TGTGCCAGCAGCAGGGACCCATGGATCTATGGCTACACCTTC.

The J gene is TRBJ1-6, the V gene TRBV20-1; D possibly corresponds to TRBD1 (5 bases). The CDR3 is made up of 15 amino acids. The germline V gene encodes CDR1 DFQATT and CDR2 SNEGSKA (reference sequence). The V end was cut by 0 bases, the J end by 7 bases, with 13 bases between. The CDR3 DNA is TGCAGTGCTAGAGACTCTCGGGACCGGAATTCACCCCTCCACTTT. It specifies CSARDSRDRNSPLHF.

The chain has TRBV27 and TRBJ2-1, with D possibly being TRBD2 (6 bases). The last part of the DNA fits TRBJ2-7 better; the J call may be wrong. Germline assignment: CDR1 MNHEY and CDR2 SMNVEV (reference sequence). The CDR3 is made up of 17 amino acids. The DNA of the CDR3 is TGTGCCAGCAGTTTATCCTCCGGGACTGATCTTTACAATGAGCAGTACTTC. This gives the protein CASSLSSGTDLYNEQYF.

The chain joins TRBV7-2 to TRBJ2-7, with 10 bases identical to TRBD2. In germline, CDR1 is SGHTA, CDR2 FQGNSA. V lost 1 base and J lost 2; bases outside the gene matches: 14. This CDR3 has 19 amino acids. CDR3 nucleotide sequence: TGTGCCAGCAGCTTAGGGGTTTGGCTAGCGGGAGATGTAACCTACGAGCAGTACTTC. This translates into CASSLGVWLAGDVTYEQYF. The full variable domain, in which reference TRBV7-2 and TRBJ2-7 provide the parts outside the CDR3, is GAGVSQSPSNKVTEKGKDVELRCDPISGHTALYWYRQSLGQGLEFLIYFQGNSAPDKSGLPSDRFSAERTGGSVSTLTIQRTQQEDSAVYLCASSLGVWLAGDVTYEQYFGPGTRLTVT.

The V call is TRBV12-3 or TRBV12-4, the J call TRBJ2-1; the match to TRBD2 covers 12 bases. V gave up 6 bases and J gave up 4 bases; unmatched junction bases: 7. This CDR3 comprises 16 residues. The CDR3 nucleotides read TGTGCCAGCAGATCCACACTAGCGGGAGGTTACAATGAGCAGTTCTTC. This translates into CASRSTLAGGYNEQFF.

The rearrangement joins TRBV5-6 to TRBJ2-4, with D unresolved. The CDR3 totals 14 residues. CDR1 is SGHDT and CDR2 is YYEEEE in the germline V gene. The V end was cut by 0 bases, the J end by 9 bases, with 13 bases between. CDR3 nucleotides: TGTGCCAGCAGCTTGGGCTCACGGCCGAGCATTCAGTACTTC. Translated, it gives CASSLGSRPSIQYF.

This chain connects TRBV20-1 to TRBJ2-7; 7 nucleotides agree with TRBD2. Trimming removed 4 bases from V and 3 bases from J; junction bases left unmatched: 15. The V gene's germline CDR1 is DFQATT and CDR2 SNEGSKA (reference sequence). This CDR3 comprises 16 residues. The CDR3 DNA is TGCAGTGCTAATAAACGCAGCGCGGGGGTTCACTACGAGCAGTACTTC. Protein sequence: CSANKRSAGVHYEQYF.

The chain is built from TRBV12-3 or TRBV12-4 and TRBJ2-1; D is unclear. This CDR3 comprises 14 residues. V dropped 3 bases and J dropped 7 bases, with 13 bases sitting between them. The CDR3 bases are TGTGCCAGCAGTTTTTCCCGTTCGGTTAATGAGCAGTTCTTC. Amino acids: CASSFSRSVNEQFF.

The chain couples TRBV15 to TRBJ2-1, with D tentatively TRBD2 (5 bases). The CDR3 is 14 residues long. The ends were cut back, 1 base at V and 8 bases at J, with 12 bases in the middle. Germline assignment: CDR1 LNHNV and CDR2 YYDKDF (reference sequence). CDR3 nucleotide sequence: TGTGCCACCAGCAGAGCCTATGGAGGTGATGAGCAGTTCTTC. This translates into CATSRAYGGDEQFF.

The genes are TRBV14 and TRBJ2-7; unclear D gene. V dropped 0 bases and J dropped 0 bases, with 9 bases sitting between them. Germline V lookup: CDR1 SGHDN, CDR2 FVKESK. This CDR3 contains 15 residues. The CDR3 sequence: CASSQDTFSSYEQYF. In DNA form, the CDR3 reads TGTGCCAGCAGCCAAGACACATTCAGCTCCTACGAGCAGTACTTC.

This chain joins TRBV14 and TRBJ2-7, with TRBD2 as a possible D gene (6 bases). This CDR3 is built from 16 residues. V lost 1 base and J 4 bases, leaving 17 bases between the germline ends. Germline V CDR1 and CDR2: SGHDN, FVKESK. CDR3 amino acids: CASSQGEDRPVYEQYF. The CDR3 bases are TGTGCCAGCAGCCAAGGGGAGGACCGTCCGGTGTACGAGCAGTACTTC.

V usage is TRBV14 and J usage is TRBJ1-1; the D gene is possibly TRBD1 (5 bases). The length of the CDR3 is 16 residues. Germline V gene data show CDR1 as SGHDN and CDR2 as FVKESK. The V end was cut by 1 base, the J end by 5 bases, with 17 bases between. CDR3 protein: CASSQGRQGLVTEAFF. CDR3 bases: TGTGCCAGCAGCCAAGGACGGCAGGGATTGGTTACTGAAGCTTTCTTT.

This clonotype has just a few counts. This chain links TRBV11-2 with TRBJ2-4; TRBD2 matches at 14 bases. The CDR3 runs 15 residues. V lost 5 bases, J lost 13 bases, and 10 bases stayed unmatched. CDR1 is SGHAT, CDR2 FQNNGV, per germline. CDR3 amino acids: CASSMGLAGVREQYF. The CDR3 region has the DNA TGTGCCAGCAGCATGGGACTAGCGGGAGTGAGGGAGCAGTACTTC. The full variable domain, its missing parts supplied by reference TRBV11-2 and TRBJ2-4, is EAGVAQSPRYKIIEKRQSVAFWCNPISGHATLYWYQQILGQGPKLLIQFQNNGVVDDSQLPKDRFSAERLKGVDSTLKIQPAKLEDSAVYLCASSMGLAGVREQYFGAGTRLSVL.

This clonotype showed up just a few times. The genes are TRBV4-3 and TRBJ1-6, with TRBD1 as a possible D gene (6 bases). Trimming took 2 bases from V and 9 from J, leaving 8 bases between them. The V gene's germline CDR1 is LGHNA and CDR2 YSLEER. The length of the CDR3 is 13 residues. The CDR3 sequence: CASSQTGSSPLHF. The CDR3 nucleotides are TGCGCCAGCAGCCAAACAGGGAGTTCACCCCTCCACTTT.

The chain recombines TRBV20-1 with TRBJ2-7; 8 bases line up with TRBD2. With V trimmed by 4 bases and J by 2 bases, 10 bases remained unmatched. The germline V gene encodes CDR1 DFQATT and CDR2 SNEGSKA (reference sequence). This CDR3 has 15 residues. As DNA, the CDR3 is TGCAGTGCTATCATTTATAGCGGGGCCCCCTACGAGCAGTACTTC. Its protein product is CSAIIYSGAPYEQYF.

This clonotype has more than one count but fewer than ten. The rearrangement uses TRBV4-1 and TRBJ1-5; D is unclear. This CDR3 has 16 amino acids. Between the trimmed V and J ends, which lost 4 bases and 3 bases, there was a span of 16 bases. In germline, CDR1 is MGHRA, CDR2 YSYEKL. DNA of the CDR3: TGCGCCAGCAGCCTGGATCAGTCAGACCCCAATCAGCCCCAGCATTTT. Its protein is CASSLDQSDPNQPQHF.

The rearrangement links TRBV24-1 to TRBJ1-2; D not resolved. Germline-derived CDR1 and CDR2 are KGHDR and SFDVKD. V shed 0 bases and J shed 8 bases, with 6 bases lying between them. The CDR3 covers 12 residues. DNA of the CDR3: TGTGCCACCAGTGATTTGAGGGAGGGCTACACCTTC. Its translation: CATSDLREGYTF.

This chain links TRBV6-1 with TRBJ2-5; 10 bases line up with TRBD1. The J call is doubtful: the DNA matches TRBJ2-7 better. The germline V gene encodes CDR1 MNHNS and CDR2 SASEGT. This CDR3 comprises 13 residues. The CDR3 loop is CASARTGGYEQYF. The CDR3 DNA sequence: TGTGCCAGCGCCCGGACAGGGGGCTACGAGCAGTACTTC.

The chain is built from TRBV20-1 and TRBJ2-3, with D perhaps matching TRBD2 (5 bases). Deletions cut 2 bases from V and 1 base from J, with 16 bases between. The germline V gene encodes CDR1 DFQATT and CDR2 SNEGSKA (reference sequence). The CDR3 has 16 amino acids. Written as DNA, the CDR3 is TGCAGTGCTAGACCCGGCGCGGGTTTGGGCACAGATACGCAGTATTTT. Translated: CSARPGAGLGTDTQYF.

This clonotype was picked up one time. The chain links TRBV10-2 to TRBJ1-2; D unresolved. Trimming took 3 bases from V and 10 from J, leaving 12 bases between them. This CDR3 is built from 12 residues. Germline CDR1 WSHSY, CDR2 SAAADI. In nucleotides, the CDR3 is TGCGCCAGCAGTGACCAGCCTTGGGACTACACCTTC. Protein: CASSDQPWDYTF.

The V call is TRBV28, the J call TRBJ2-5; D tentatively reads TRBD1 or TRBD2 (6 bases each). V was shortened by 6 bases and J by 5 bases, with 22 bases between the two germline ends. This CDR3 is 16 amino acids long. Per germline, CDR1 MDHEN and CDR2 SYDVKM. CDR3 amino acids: CASSPTRGRGPETQYF. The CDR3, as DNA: TGTGCCAGCAGCCCGACCCGGGGGCGCGGTCCGGAGACCCAGTACTTC.

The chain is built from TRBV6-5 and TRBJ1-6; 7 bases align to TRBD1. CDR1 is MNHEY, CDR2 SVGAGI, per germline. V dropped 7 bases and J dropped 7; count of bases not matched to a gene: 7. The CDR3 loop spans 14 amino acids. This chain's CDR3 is CASKRQGVNSPLHF. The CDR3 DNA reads TGTGCCAGCAAACGACAGGGCGTAAATTCACCCCTCCACTTT.

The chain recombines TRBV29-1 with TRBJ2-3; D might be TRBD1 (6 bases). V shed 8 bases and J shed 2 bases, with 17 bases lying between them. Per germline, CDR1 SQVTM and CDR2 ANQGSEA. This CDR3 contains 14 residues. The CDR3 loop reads CSTQGWGFTDTQYF. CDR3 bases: TGCAGCACCCAGGGGTGGGGCTTCACAGATACGCAGTATTTT.

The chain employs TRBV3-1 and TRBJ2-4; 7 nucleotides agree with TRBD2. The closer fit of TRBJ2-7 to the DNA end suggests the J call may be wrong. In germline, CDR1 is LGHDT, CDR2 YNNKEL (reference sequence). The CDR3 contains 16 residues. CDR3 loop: CASSPQRSSGTYEQYF. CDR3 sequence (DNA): TGTGCCAGCAGCCCCCAACGGTCTAGCGGAACCTACGAGCAGTACTTC.